The 20 T cell receptor beta chains in this list originate from one sample, sequenced in a study of OX40 agonist ivuxolimab in advanced cancers. Clones were read by immunoSEQ multiplex PCR, and TCRdb kept only the in-frame ones, dropping some. This sample has under 60,000 clones, with 80% to 90% found just once. The material sequenced was CD4+ or CD8+ T cells sorted from blood, taken in a trial of the OX40 agonist ivuxolimab. Source of these receptors: an adult with an advanced solid tumor such as melanoma, head and neck, liver or kidney cancer.

This sequence joins TRBV5-6 and TRBJ2-5, with 11 bases aligning to TRBD2. The DNA end is a closer match to TRBJ2-7, so the J assignment may be wrong. Germline CDR1 is SGHDT and CDR2 is YYEEEE. The CDR3 is 17 residues long. In DNA form, the CDR3 reads TGTGCCAGCAGCTCGGTCCCGACTAGCGGGATCCAGAACGAGCAGTACTTC. Protein sequence: CASSSVPTSGIQNEQYF.

This clone was counted a few times. The rearrangement uses TRBV6-4 and TRBJ2-3; 9 bases map to TRBD2. CDR1 and CDR2 from the germline V gene are MRHNA and SNTAGT. There are 16 residues in the CDR3. The V and J ends lost 0 bases and 0 bases, in that order; junction bases with no gene match: 1. CDR3 in DNA: TGTGCCAGCAGTGACTCTACTAGCGGGAGCACAGATACGCAGTATTTT. This gives the protein CASSDSTSGSTDTQYF.

The chain links TRBV19 to TRBJ2-2; no definite D call. Germline V lookup: CDR1 LNHDA, CDR2 SQIVND (reference sequence). Trimming shortened V by 6 bases and J by 3 bases, and 5 bases separated the two germline ends. This CDR3 is built from 12 residues. The CDR3 protein is CASSLYTGELFF. In DNA, the CDR3 is TGTGCCAGTAGCCTCTACACCGGGGAGCTGTTTTTT.

The chain joins TRBV2 to TRBJ2-6, with 7 bases aligning to TRBD1. The germline CDR1 and CDR2 sequences are SNHLY and FYNNEI. The length of the CDR3 is 16 residues. With V trimmed by 4 bases and J by 1 base, 4 bases remained unmatched. The CDR3 coding sequence is TGTGCCAGCAGTGTTTACAGGGGTTCTGGGGCCAACGTCCTGACTTTC. The encoded protein is CASSVYRGSGANVLTF.

This clone came up a few times. The chain couples TRBV11-2 to TRBJ2-5, with 9 nucleotides matching TRBD1. The length of the CDR3 is 14 residues. Looked up from germline, CDR1 is SGHAT and CDR2 is FQNNGV. V lost 1 base, J lost 5 bases, and 2 bases stayed unmatched. This CDR3 reads CASSLGQGGETQYF. CDR3 nucleotides: TGTGCCAGCAGCTTAGGACAGGGGGGGGAGACCCAGTACTTC.

The chain links TRBV21-1 to TRBJ1-2. TRBV21-1 is termed a pseudogene. The CDR3 length is 13 residues. The CDR3 DNA reads TGTGCCAGCAGCAAAGCCTTCGTACCGGGCTACACCTTC. Residues: CASSKAFVPGYTF.

This sequence joins TRBV10-2 and TRBJ1-1; possible D gene TRBD1, 5 bases. This CDR3 contains 14 residues. The germline CDR1 and CDR2 sequences are WSHSY and SAAADI. V was pared by 2 bases and J by 1 base, with 8 bases between. CDR3 nucleotides: TGCGCCAGCAGTGAGGGGGACGGGAACACTGAAGCTTTCTTT. Translating gives CASSEGDGNTEAFF.

This chain joins TRBV14 and TRBJ2-1, with 15 bases identical to TRBD2. The V gene's germline CDR1 is SGHDN and CDR2 FVKESK. V lost 0 bases and J lost 3; bases outside the gene matches: 12. The CDR3 extends over 21 amino acids. CDR3 DNA: TGTGCCAGCAGCCAAGATCCAGGGACTAGCGGGAGGCTTGGCGGCTACAATGAGCAGTTCTTC. It yields the protein CASSQDPGTSGRLGGYNEQFF.

This clone showed up just a few times. The genes are TRBV19 and TRBJ1-2; 12 bases are shared with TRBD1. Germline V gene data show CDR1 as LNHDA and CDR2 as SQIVND (reference sequence). V lost 8 bases to trimming and J lost 8 bases; unmatched junction nucleotides: 12. CDR3 length: 15 residues. The CDR3 protein is CASESGTGGFRGYTF. CDR3 bases: TGTGCCAGTGAGTCCGGGACAGGGGGCTTCCGCGGCTACACCTTC. The full variable domain, rest sourced from reference TRBV19 and TRBJ1-2, is DGGITQSPKYLFRKEGQNVTLSCEQNLNHDAMYWYRQDPGQGLRLIYYSQIVNDFQKGDIAEGYSVSREKKESFPLTVTSAQKNPTAFYLCASESGTGGFRGYTFGSGTRLTVV.

This chain connects TRBV4-2 to TRBJ1-3; 7 bases line up with TRBD1. Losses at the gene ends were 1 base for V and 4 bases for J; bases not matched to a gene: 7. This CDR3 spans 16 amino acids. The germline V gene has CDR1 LGHNA and CDR2 YNFKEQ. The CDR3 coding sequence is TGTGCCAGCAGCCAAGGCAACAGGGGATACGGAAACACCATATATTTT. It specifies CASSQGNRGYGNTIYF.

This clone qualifies as medium-sized. The chain has TRBV4-1 and TRBJ2-7, with 10 bases matching TRBD1. Per germline, CDR1 MGHRA and CDR2 YSYEKL. The CDR3 consists of 16 residues. Losses at the gene ends were 0 bases for V and 2 bases for J; bases not matched to a gene: 4. The CDR3 DNA sequence: TGCGCCAGCAGCCAAGAACGACAGGGGGCGGCCTACGAGCAGTACTTC. Encoded protein: CASSQERQGAAYEQYF.

The chain couples TRBV11-2 to TRBJ2-3; D remains ambiguous. The germline V gene has CDR1 SGHAT and CDR2 FQNNGV. The CDR3 covers 12 residues. The V gene lost 1 base and the J gene lost 6 bases, with 5 bases spanning the gap. Written as DNA, the CDR3 is TGTGCCAGCAGCTTAGGTTATGATACGCAGTATTTT. Its translation is CASSLGYDTQYF.

The rearrangement joins TRBV5-4 to TRBJ1-1; D is undetermined. CDR3 length: 17 amino acids. V was clipped by 5 bases and J by 1 base, with 21 bases between them. Looked up from germline, CDR1 is SGHNT and CDR2 is YYREEE (reference sequence). This CDR3 reads CASRRERAPDPNTEAFF. The DNA for the CDR3 is TGTGCCAGCAGACGCGAGCGGGCCCCCGACCCGAACACTGAAGCTTTCTTT.

The V gene is TRBV5-1, the J gene TRBJ1-6; TRBD1 aligns across 9 bases. V gave up 4 bases and J gave up 13 bases; unmatched junction bases: 6. The CDR3 has 13 amino acids. The germline CDR1 and CDR2 sequences are SGHRS and YFSETQ. The CDR3 nucleotides are TGCGCCAGCAGCCCGGGACAGGGTGCCCCCCTCCACTTT. Protein product: CASSPGQGAPLHF.

The rearrangement joins TRBV10-3 to TRBJ1-2; the D gene is possibly TRBD1 (6 bases). The CDR3 sequence is 16 residues long. The germline V and J ends were trimmed by 0 bases and 0 bases, with 11 bases remaining between them. CDR1 is ENHRY, CDR2 SYGVKD, per germline. CDR3 bases: TGTGCCATCAGTGAGTCGACGTCAGGGGCTAACTATGGCTACACCTTC. Protein sequence: CAISESTSGANYGYTF.

The gene calls are TRBV7-9 and TRBJ2-3; 12 positions agree with TRBD2. Per the germline V gene, CDR1 is SEHNR and CDR2 is FQNEAQ (reference sequence). The CDR3 has 17 residues. Germline trimming cut 1 base from V and 2 bases from J; bases unmatched to any gene: 4. The CDR3 reads CASSLVTSGSNTDTQYF. The CDR3, as DNA: TGTGCCAGCAGCTTAGTGACTAGCGGGAGTAACACAGATACGCAGTATTTT.

This clone was seen once. This chain uses TRBV7-2 with TRBJ2-7; D gene unclear. This CDR3 has 14 residues. Germline V CDR1 and CDR2: SGHTA, FQGNSA. Trimming stripped 7 bases from V and 2 bases from J, with 15 bases between. CDR3 in amino acids: CASIQRPGAYEQYF. CDR3 bases: TGTGCCAGCATCCAACGGCCAGGCGCCTACGAGCAGTACTTC. Supplemented by reference TRBV7-2 and TRBJ2-7, the full variable domain reads GAGVSQSPSNKVTEKGKDVELRCDPISGHTALYWYRQSLGQGLEFLIYFQGNSAPDKSGLPSDRFSAERTGGSVSTLTIQRTQQEDSAVYLCASIQRPGAYEQYFGPGTRLTVT.

CDR3 protein: CASRPLPTGTYEQYF. In DNA, the CDR3 is TGTGCCAGCAGACCCCTACCTACGGGCACCTACGAGCAGTACTTC. The V call is TRBV6-4, the J call TRBJ2-7, with unresolved D. Germline CDR1 reads MRHNA; CDR2 reads SNTAGT. CDR3 length: 15 amino acids. The ends were cut back, 6 bases at V and 2 bases at J, with 17 bases in the middle.

This sequence joins TRBV7-3 and TRBJ1-2; D perhaps matches TRBD1 (5 bases). The germline V and J ends were trimmed by 8 bases and 4 bases, with 11 bases remaining between them. CDR3 length: 12 amino acids. Germline CDR1 is SGHTA and CDR2 is FQGTGA. CDR3 residues: CASRQGIYGYTF. CDR3 nucleotide sequence: TGTGCCAGCCGGCAGGGTATCTATGGCTACACCTTC. Full variable domain (missing parts from reference TRBV7-3 and TRBJ1-2): GAGVSQTPSNKVTEKGKYVELRCDPISGHTALYWYRQSLGQGPEFLIYFQGTGAADDSGLPNDRFFAVRPEGSVSTLKIQRTERGDSAVYLCASRQGIYGYTFGSGTRLTVV.

The chain is built from TRBV27 and TRBJ2-5, with D possibly matching TRBD2 (5 bases). The CDR3 contains 16 residues. V lost 0 bases and J lost 1, with 12 bases in between. The V gene's germline CDR1 is MNHEY and CDR2 SMNVEV (reference sequence). The DNA for the CDR3 is TGTGCCAGCAGTTTATCCTTCTGGACTTTCCAAGAGACCCAGTACTTC. Protein: CASSLSFWTFQETQYF.